The 23 T cell receptor beta chains below were found in one sample sequenced in a study of CD8 T cells in Susac syndrome. Roughly 0.45 to 1 ug RNA was reverse transcribed with random hexamers. One entry per CDR3 protein results from TCRdb running MiXCR on the immunoSEQ multiplex PCR reads. The data contain about 76,000 distinct CDR3 sequences, about 91% of them singletons. Sequencing was carried out using CD8+ T cells from PBMCs. The receptors come from a human donor with multiple sclerosis.

The CDR3, as DNA: TGTGCCGGACAGGGGGGCACTGAAGCTTTCTTT. Protein sequence: CAGQGGTEAFF. The rearrangement joins TRBV30 to TRBJ1-1; TRBD1 matches at 10 bases. The CDR3 sequence is 11 residues long. V gave up 8 bases and J gave up 4 bases; unmatched junction bases: 1. CDR1 and CDR2 from the germline V gene are GTSNPN and SVGIG (reference sequence).

This chain joins TRBV19 and TRBJ2-2; D is uncertain. The V end was cut by 4 bases, the J end by 0 bases, with 3 bases between. The germline V gene has CDR1 LNHDA and CDR2 SQIVND (reference sequence). The CDR3 totals 13 residues. Here the CDR3 DNA reads TGTGCCAGTAGTAAAGCGAACACCGGGGAGCTGTTTTTT. It codes for CASSKANTGELFF.

The chain carries TRBV5-1 and TRBJ2-1; 10 nucleotides line up with TRBD2. The V and J ends lost 4 bases and 0 bases, in that order; junction bases with no gene match: 4. The CDR3 runs 16 residues. Germline CDR1 is SGHRS and CDR2 is YFSETQ. The CDR3: CASSPPSGSSYNEQFF. For the CDR3, the DNA is TGCGCCAGCAGCCCGCCTAGCGGGAGCTCCTACAATGAGCAGTTCTTC.

This chain links TRBV5-6 with TRBJ1-6, with D uncertain. CDR1 is SGHDT and CDR2 is YYEEEE in the germline V gene. This CDR3 has 14 residues. V lost 3 bases and J lost 6, with 10 bases in between. This CDR3 is CASSYDNFNSPLHF. The CDR3 DNA reads TGTGCCAGCAGCTACGACAACTTTAATTCACCCCTCCACTTT.

V is TRBV9 and J is TRBJ2-3; 10 bases are shared with TRBD2. The CDR3 is 15 residues long. The V gene end was trimmed by 4 bases and the J gene end by 2 bases; junction bases not matched to a gene: 4. CDR1 and CDR2 from the germline V gene are SGDLS and YYNGEE. The chain's CDR3 is CASSPSGGPTDTQYF. CDR3 bases: TGTGCCAGCAGCCCTAGCGGGGGCCCCACAGATACGCAGTATTTT.

The gene calls are TRBV27 and TRBJ2-7; D is possibly TRBD1 (7 bases). Germline CDR1 is MNHEY and CDR2 is SMNVEV (reference sequence). This CDR3 comprises 14 residues. Trimming cost V 5 bases and J 2 bases, with 13 bases left between them. The CDR3 here is CASSMTRGPYEQYF. The CDR3 nucleotides are TGTGCCAGCAGTATGACTAGGGGGCCCTACGAGCAGTACTTC.

V usage is TRBV13 and J usage is TRBJ2-2, with 8 bases lining up with TRBD1. The CDR3 is 14 residues long. After removal of 5 bases from V and 6 bases from J, the junction contained 5 bases not matched to a gene. Looked up from germline, CDR1 is PRHDT and CDR2 is FYEKMQ (reference sequence). The CDR3: CASSTDREAGELFF. CDR3 coding DNA: TGTGCCAGCAGCACGGACAGGGAGGCCGGGGAGCTGTTTTTT.

The chain recombines TRBV5-1 with TRBJ1-1; D possibly corresponds to TRBD1 (5 bases). The CDR3 runs 15 residues. Germline V lookup: CDR1 SGHRS, CDR2 YFSETQ. V was shortened by 5 bases and J by 0 bases, with 14 bases between the two germline ends. The DNA for the CDR3 is TGCGCCAGCAGTTCGGCAGGGCGTCTGAACACTGAAGCTTTCTTT. Its translation: CASSSAGRLNTEAFF.

The gene calls are TRBV7-6 and TRBJ2-7; perhaps TRBD2 as D (5 bases). The CDR3 consists of 14 residues. V lost 1 base and J lost 3, with 10 bases in between. CDR1 SGHVS and CDR2 FNYEAQ come from the germline V gene. In DNA, the CDR3 is TGTGCCAGCAGCTTAGAGGGAGTGAACTACGAGCAGTACTTC. This gives the protein CASSLEGVNYEQYF.

This clonotype has just a few counts. The chain carries TRBV6-2 or TRBV6-3 and TRBJ2-7, with D perhaps TRBD2 (6 bases). Trimming left V 6 bases short and J 4 bases short, with 13 bases between. CDR1 and CDR2 (germline): MNHEY, SVGEGT. The CDR3 has 13 amino acids. CDR3 DNA: TGTGCCAGCAGCGGGACTGGCCATTACGAGCAGTACTTC. This gives the protein CASSGTGHYEQYF.

The DNA of the CDR3 is TGTGCCAGCAGTTTGGGGGAAAGGCGGGTCCAGTACTTC. It specifies CASSLGERRVQYF. The J gene is TRBJ2-5, the V gene TRBV12-3 or TRBV12-4; D is tentatively TRBD1 or TRBD2 (5 bases each). CDR3 length equals 13 residues. Between the trimmed V and J ends, which lost 3 bases and 10 bases, there was a span of 15 bases.

The V gene is TRBV7-6, the J gene TRBJ1-1, with 9 positions matching TRBD1. Germline V CDR1 and CDR2: SGHVS, FNYEAQ. The CDR3 length is 15 residues. With V trimmed by 5 bases and J by 5 bases, 9 bases remained unmatched. CDR3 coding DNA: TGTGCCAGCAGCAAGACCGGGACAGGGTGGACTGAAGCTTTCTTT. This translates into CASSKTGTGWTEAFF.

This clonotype was observed a single time. The chain combines TRBV6-2 or TRBV6-3 with TRBJ2-5, with D perhaps TRBD1 (5 bases). Germline CDR1 is MNHEY and CDR2 is SVGEGT. The V end lost 6 bases, the J end lost 2 bases, and 19 bases lay between the germline ends. This CDR3 has 16 residues. The CDR3 is CASSPRARHLQETQYF. The CDR3 bases are TGTGCCAGCAGCCCCAGGGCCAGACACTTACAAGAGACCCAGTACTTC.

The chain's CDR3 is CASSLEHATNEKLFF. The CDR3 DNA is TGCGCCAGCAGCTTGGAACATGCAACTAATGAAAAACTGTTTTTT. The chain has TRBV5-1 and TRBJ1-4; D gene unclear. The V end lost 0 bases, the J end lost 0 bases, and 6 bases lay between the germline ends. CDR3 length: 15 residues. Germline V CDR1 and CDR2: SGHRS, YFSETQ.

The chain joins TRBV28 to TRBJ2-3; 12 nucleotides align to TRBD2. V shed 6 bases, J shed 1 base, and the junction held 14 bases outside the gene matches. The CDR3 sequence is 19 residues long. CDR1 is MDHEN, CDR2 SYDVKM, per germline. The CDR3 spells CASSPYLAGGPSGTDTQYF. The CDR3 region has the DNA TGTGCCAGCAGCCCCTATCTAGCGGGGGGGCCATCTGGCACAGATACGCAGTATTTT. Complete variable domain (other parts from reference TRBV28 and TRBJ2-3): DVKVTQSSRYLVKRTGEKVFLECVQDMDHENMFWYRQDPGLGLRLIYFSYDVKMKEKGDIPEGYSVSREKKERFSLILESASTNQTSMYLCASSPYLAGGPSGTDTQYFGPGTRLTVL.

CDR3 loop: CASSLGYLTTEAFF. In DNA form, the CDR3 reads TGTGCCAGCAGTTTAGGTTACCTGACCACTGAAGCTTTCTTT. The chain combines TRBV27 with TRBJ1-1; D ambiguous. Germline assignment: CDR1 MNHEY and CDR2 SMNVEV (reference sequence). The CDR3 consists of 14 residues. The V gene lost 2 bases and the J gene lost 4 bases, with 11 bases spanning the gap.

The chain has TRBV3-1 and TRBJ1-4; 8 bases are a match to TRBD1. Germline V gene sequence: CDR1 LGHDT, CDR2 YNNKEL (reference sequence). The J segment lost 4 bases and the V segment lost 3 bases, leaving 16 bases of the junction unmatched. CDR3 length: 19 residues. The CDR3 coding sequence is TGTGCCAGCAGCCAGGAAGAATTTTTCAGGACAGGGCTTAATGAAAAACTGTTTTTT. The encoded protein is CASSQEEFFRTGLNEKLFF.

This chain joins TRBV20-1 and TRBJ2-7; tentative D call: TRBD2 (6 bases). This CDR3 has 13 residues. Trimming took 5 bases from V and 1 from J, leaving 12 bases between them. Germline values: CDR1 DFQATT, CDR2 SNEGSKA (reference sequence). This CDR3 is CSAGRDFSYEQYF. The CDR3 DNA sequence: TGCAGTGCTGGCCGGGACTTTTCCTACGAGCAGTACTTC.

This clonotype appeared once. This chain links TRBV4-1 with TRBJ2-1; the match to TRBD2 covers 9 bases. The J segment lost 4 bases and the V segment lost 3 bases, leaving 10 bases of the junction unmatched. Germline V CDR1 and CDR2: MGHRA, YSYEKL. This CDR3 is built from 17 residues. CDR3 DNA sequence: TGCGCCAGCAGCCAGATACAGACTAGCGGCGCTTACAATGAGCAGTTCTTC. Translated: CASSQIQTSGAYNEQFF.

The V call is TRBV20-1, the J call TRBJ2-1; TRBD1 aligns across 8 bases. The germline gives CDR1 DFQATT, CDR2 SNEGSKA (reference sequence). V shed 1 base, J shed 5 bases, and the junction held 10 bases outside the gene matches. The CDR3 contains 16 residues. CDR3 sequence (DNA): TGCAGTGCTAGAGGGGGGACAGGCAAACTTAACAATGAGCAGTTCTTC. Translation gives CSARGGTGKLNNEQFF.

This sequence joins TRBV19 and TRBJ2-1, with D perhaps TRBD2 (6 bases). The CDR3 contains 16 residues. Germline values: CDR1 LNHDA, CDR2 SQIVND (reference sequence). The V gene lost 6 bases and the J gene lost 3 bases, with 18 bases spanning the gap. In DNA form, the CDR3 reads TGTGCCAGTAGCCCGGACTATCCCTACCTCTACAATGAGCAGTTCTTC. As protein: CASSPDYPYLYNEQFF.

J is TRBJ1-5 and V is TRBV6-5, with 9 bases fitting TRBD1. The CDR3 has 15 residues. Per germline, CDR1 MNHEY and CDR2 SVGAGI. Unmatched junction bases numbered 9, after V lost 5 bases and J lost 7 bases. CDR3 sequence reads: CASSPNRGLGQPQHF. DNA for the CDR3: TGTGCCAGCAGTCCGAACAGGGGGCTAGGGCAGCCCCAGCATTTT.

The V gene is TRBV29-1, the J gene TRBJ1-2, with 7 bases identical to TRBD1. V dropped 7 bases and J dropped 3; count of bases not matched to a gene: 8. This CDR3 is built from 13 residues. Per germline, CDR1 SQVTM and CDR2 ANQGSEA. CDR3 in DNA: TGCAGCGCGCCCGGAGACAGGGACTATGGCTACACCTTC. Translation gives CSAPGDRDYGYTF.